This TCR beta chain was captured by sequencing in a study of T cells in tumors and immune-related adverse events (dated by TCRdb to 2020 to 2023). The V and J ends are trimmed by 1 base and 8 bases, leaving 13 bases between them. The CDR3 spans 13 residues, from the cysteine through the phenylalanine. Kept here is only the CDR3 DNA, which spans 39 bases and is read in frame from base 1. Via the germline V gene, CDR1 is SGHDT and CDR2 YYEEEE. This clone was detected only a few times. Its antigen has not been determined. Per-base quality was not reported, and no clone a single base away is much larger than it. The TCR beta locus was amplified and sequenced with the immunoSEQ assay, yielding bulk TCR Vbeta CDR3 data. On the study's bioinformatics: Non-productive CDR3s, sequences shorter than 7 amino acids, and those not starting with C or ending with F/W were excluded. Analysis was limited to specimens with at least 1000 reads, and clonotypes were defined at the amino acid level. To compute clonality, Pielou's evenness was subtracted from 1. Library sizes were equalized by abundance-weighted random subsampling with replacement, repeated 100 times to report 95% confidence intervals. The Morisita overlap index was used to quantify repertoire overlap, and the top 40 clones in each specimen were examined for overlap with the irAE. This immuneACCESS table, as held by TCRdb, lists in-frame sequences with V and J called but not all clones. Of the missing ones, under half trace to an unresolved V gene in checked studies; the others have no known cause. D and trimming were read from the DNA, whereas the V and J calls and clone size are those reported in that table. This sample comprises some 2,300 clones, under 90% of them detected only once. The ten largest account for about 7% of the sample.

The treatment or condition label of this sample denotes: nivolumab (PD-1 blockade) given before sampling. The DNeasy Blood and Tissue Kit was used to extract DNA from formalin-fixed paraffin-embedded specimens. The V and J segments used are TRBV5-6 and TRBJ2-7; the D element could tentatively be TRBD1 or TRBD2, as 6 bases agree for each. The clonotype was recovered from a female donor with metastatic renal cell carcinoma. The starting material was tumor tissue, obtained from a patient treated with anti-PD-1 therapy. CDR3 region: CASSLPPGAQQYF. The sequenced DNA: TGTGCCAGCAGCTTGCCCCCGGGGGCTCAGCAGTACTTC.